This is a list of T cell receptor beta chains from one sample in a study of beta chain features in type 1 diabetes. Assay used: immunoSEQ multiplex PCR; TCRdb lists only in-frame clones, some missing. The table lists 620,000 or so clones, roughly a sixth of them singletons. The material sequenced was naive CD4+ T cells from blood. The receptors stem from a man younger than 30 in good health. Both conserved end residues are part of each CDR3. The D gene is left open where the match is weak. Only part of the rows carry a size: once, few, many, or a class if the clone is expanded.

v_call	clone_size	j_call	d_call	cdr3_aa	cdr3_nt
TRBV7-9	-	TRBJ1-2	-	CASSLNGAGNYGYTF	TGTGCCAGCAGCTTAAACGGTGCAGGGAACTATGGCTACACCTTC
TRBV19	-	TRBJ2-2	TRBD2	CASSHVRGGRPRSGELFF	TGTGCCAGTAGCCACGTACGCGGGGGGCGCCCTAGATCCGGGGAGCTGTTTTTT
TRBV7-7	-	TRBJ2-5	-	CASSSVSGGVETQYF	TGTGCCAGCAGCTCCGTTTCAGGAGGTGTGGAGACCCAGTACTTC
TRBV11-3	few	TRBJ2-5	-	CASSPSRIGETQYF	TGTGCCAGCAGCCCCTCGAGGATTGGGGAGACCCAGTACTTC
TRBV29-1	-	TRBJ2-7	TRBD2	CSVQGAETSGMSYEQYF	TGCAGCGTTCAAGGGGCAGAGACTAGCGGGATGTCGTACGAGCAGTACTTC
TRBV7-8	-	TRBJ2-3	-	CAGGAPKRTDTQYF	TGTGCGGGTGGGGCCCCAAAGCGAACAGATACGCAGTATTTT
TRBV5-1	-	TRBJ1-2	-	CASSLSGDYGYTF	TGCGCCAGCAGCTTGTCAGGGGATTATGGCTACACCTTC
TRBV11-2	few	TRBJ1-1	-	CASSLDKNTEAFF	TGTGCCAGCAGCTTAGACAAGAACACTGAAGCTTTCTTT
TRBV7-6	few	TRBJ2-7	-	CASSLGAGTLSYEQYF	TGTGCCAGCAGCTTAGGGGCAGGGACCCTCTCCTACGAGCAGTACTTC
TRBV5-4	-	TRBJ2-7	-	CATRVGGRSSYEQYF	TGTGCCACCAGGGTGGGGGGGCGGAGCTCCTACGAGCAGTACTTC
TRBV7-2	few	TRBJ2-4	-	CASSLGGGGTKNIQYF	TGTGCCAGCAGCTTGGGAGGGGGCGGGACCAAAAACATTCAGTACTTC
TRBV7-9	few	TRBJ1-1	-	CASSSSSTGTPARTEAFF	TGTGCCAGCAGCTCCTCTTCGACCGGGACTCCGGCGCGCACTGAAGCTTTCTTT
TRBV4-3	few	TRBJ2-3	-	CASSQKPTTDTQYF	TGCGCCAGCAGCCAAAAACCGACCACAGATACGCAGTATTTT
TRBV10-3	few	TRBJ2-6	-	CAISGQKNSGANVLTF	TGTGCCATCAGTGGACAGAAGAACTCTGGGGCCAACGTCCTGACTTTC
TRBV18	-	TRBJ2-7	TRBD1	CASSGPGTGSYEQYF	TGTGCCAGCTCAGGCCCCGGGACAGGGTCCTACGAGCAGTACTTC
TRBV9	few	TRBJ1-3	TRBD1	CASTALGTGGNTIYF	TGTGCCAGCACCGCCCTGGGGACAGGTGGAAACACCATATATTTT
TRBV19	-	TRBJ2-7	-	CASITDTLWDEQYF	TGTGCCAGTATTACGGACACCCTTTGGGACGAGCAGTACTTC
TRBV5-4	-	TRBJ2-1	TRBD1	CASRRAGTETSSSYNEQFF	TGTGCCAGCAGACGGGCCGGGACAGAGACTTCAAGCTCCTACAATGAGCAGTTCTTC
TRBV4-3	-	TRBJ2-1	-	CASSQGELETAYNEQFF	TGCGCCAGCAGCCAAGGCGAGCTGGAGACGGCTTACAATGAGCAGTTCTTC
TRBV4-3	-	TRBJ1-5	-	CASSQDRSWGHSNQPQHF	TGCGCCAGCAGCCAAGATCGATCATGGGGACATAGCAATCAGCCCCAGCATTTT
TRBV5-1	-	TRBJ2-2	TRBD2	CASSSGLAGTGELFF	TGCGCCAGCAGCTCTGGACTAGCAGGCACCGGGGAGCTGTTTTTT
TRBV27	-	TRBJ2-5	-	CASSLLYQETQYF	TGTGCCAGCAGTTTATTGTACCAAGAGACCCAGTACTTC
TRBV5-1	-	TRBJ2-7	-	CASRVDREQYF	TGCGCCAGCAGGGTTGACAGGGAGCAGTACTTC
TRBV5-1	once	TRBJ1-2	-	CASSSKGVNYGYTF	TGCGCCAGCAGCTCGAAAGGGGTTAACTATGGCTACACCTTC
TRBV27	-	TRBJ2-3	-	CASRPQITDTQYF	TGTGCCAGCAGGCCTCAGATCACAGATACGCAGTATTTT
TRBV15	-	TRBJ2-5	-	CATSRDARQETQYF	TGTGCCACCAGCAGAGATGCCAGACAAGAGACCCAGTACTTC
TRBV18	-	TRBJ2-7	TRBD1	CASSPWDRGEYEQYF	TGTGCCAGCTCACCATGGGACAGGGGGGAGTACGAGCAGTACTTC
TRBV5-1	-	TRBJ2-3	TRBD2	CASSLLGLASDTQYF	TGCGCCAGCAGCCTTTTGGGACTAGCGTCAGATACGCAGTATTTT
TRBV5-4	few	TRBJ2-7	TRBD2	CASSLSASGVAYEQYF	TGTGCCAGCAGCTTGTCGGCTAGCGGGGTGGCCTACGAGCAGTACTTC
TRBV5-6	-	TRBJ2-1	-	CASSLVAGGSSYNEQFF	TGTGCCAGCAGCTTGGTGGCAGGGGGGTCCTCCTACAATGAGCAGTTCTTC
TRBV25-1	-	TRBJ2-5	TRBD1	CASSLNRGQGAPETQYF	TGTGCCAGCAGTCTGAATCGGGGGCAGGGGGCTCCAGAGACCCAGTACTTC
TRBV7-9	few	TRBJ2-7	TRBD2	CASSGRTSGSYEQYF	TGTGCCAGCAGCGGTCGGACTAGCGGGAGCTACGAGCAGTACTTC
TRBV5-1	few	TRBJ2-1	TRBD2	CASSSSGVSSYNEQFF	TGCGCCAGCAGCTCCAGCGGGGTGAGCTCCTACAATGAGCAGTTCTTC
TRBV5-4	-	TRBJ1-4	-	CASSPDLATNEKLFF	TGTGCCAGCAGCCCGGACCTTGCAACTAATGAAAAACTGTTTTTT
TRBV2	-	TRBJ1-6	-	CASSARDRNSSPLHF	TGTGCCAGCAGTGCAAGGGACCGAAACTCTTCACCCCTCCACTTT
TRBV6-5	-	TRBJ2-2	TRBD2	CASRAGGTGELFF	TGTGCCAGCCGGGCGGGGGGAACCGGGGAGCTGTTTTTT
TRBV28	few	TRBJ2-3	-	CASSLSTDTQYF	TGTGCCAGCAGTTTATCCACAGATACGCAGTATTTT
TRBV19	-	TRBJ2-3	-	CASTLRGTIGDTQYF	TGTGCCAGTACCCTTCGTGGGACGATCGGGGATACGCAGTATTTT
TRBV5-1	-	TRBJ2-1	TRBD2	CASSFSGGSSYEQFF	TGCGCCAGCAGCTTCTCCGGCGGGAGCTCGTATGAGCAGTTCTTC
TRBV28	-	TRBJ1-1	TRBD1	CASSPPRTGGTEAFF	TGTGCCAGCAGTCCACCCCGGACAGGGGGCACTGAAGCTTTCTTT
TRBV7-3	-	TRBJ1-1	-	CASSPQGTKNTEAFF	TGTGCCAGCAGCCCTCAGGGGACTAAGAACACTGAAGCTTTCTTT
TRBV7-3	-	TRBJ2-5	TRBD2	CASSPSGGARTETQYF	TGTGCCAGCAGCCCGAGCGGGGGGGCACGAACCGAGACCCAGTACTTC
TRBV30	-	TRBJ1-5	-	CAWSGQGNQPQHF	TGTGCCTGGAGTGGCCAGGGGAATCAGCCCCAGCATTTT
TRBV10-3	few	TRBJ1-5	-	CAISDEGFRQPQHF	TGTGCCATCAGTGATGAGGGGTTCCGCCAGCCCCAGCATTTT
TRBV4-3	-	TRBJ1-2	-	CASSQGSFNYGYTF	TGCGCCAGCAGCCAAGGCAGCTTTAACTATGGCTACACCTTC
TRBV18	-	TRBJ2-7	-	CASSPQGKTYEQYF	TGTGCCAGCAGCCCGCAGGGCAAGACGTACGAGCAGTACTTC
TRBV14	-	TRBJ1-2	TRBD1	CASSRLTGLSYGYTF	TGTGCCAGCAGCCGCCTGACAGGGTTAAGCTATGGCTACACCTTC
TRBV7-2	-	TRBJ2-2	TRBD1	CASSLGQGMSRAGELFF	TGTGCCAGCAGCTTGGGACAGGGGATGAGCAGGGCCGGGGAGCTGTTTTTT
TRBV5-1	few	TRBJ2-2	TRBD1	CASSPGTGRTGELFF	TGCGCCAGCAGCCCGGGGACAGGGAGGACCGGGGAGCTGTTTTTT
TRBV7-9	few	TRBJ1-1	-	CASSQAHSNTEAFF	TGTGCCAGCAGCCAAGCACACTCGAACACTGAAGCTTTCTTT
TRBV28	few	TRBJ1-1	-	CASSLSGRSNTEAFF	TGTGCCAGCAGTTTAAGCGGGCGGTCGAACACTGAAGCTTTCTTT
TRBV4-3	-	TRBJ2-2	-	CASSQLTQGSGELFF	TGCGCCAGCAGCCAGTTAACTCAGGGGTCCGGGGAGCTGTTTTTT
TRBV5-1	-	TRBJ1-5	-	CASSLDGGQGQPQHF	TGCGCCAGCAGCTTGGACGGGGGGCAGGGACAGCCCCAGCATTTT
TRBV11-2	-	TRBJ2-7	TRBD1	CASSLGTGRSSYEQYF	TGTGCCAGCAGCTTAGGGACAGGCCGGAGCTCCTACGAGCAGTACTTC
TRBV10-3	few	TRBJ2-5	-	CAISDSGVALETQYF	TGTGCCATCAGTGATAGTGGAGTGGCGCTAGAGACCCAGTACTTC